These 14 T cell receptor beta chains came from one sample sequenced in a study of control samples from healthy donors and cancer patients. Produced via immunoSEQ multiplex PCR; TCRdb's table is partial and in-frame only. The sample holds 120,000 or so clones, roughly nine tenths seen once. What was sequenced was blood. These receptors were taken from a man aged 50 to 59 in good health.

V usage is TRBV24-1 and J usage is TRBJ2-3, with D uncertain. CDR1 is KGHDR, CDR2 SFDVKD, per germline. V shed 5 bases and J shed 6 bases, with 5 bases lying between them. The CDR3 extends over 11 amino acids. The CDR3 loop reads CATSAVDTQYF. The CDR3 region has the DNA TGTGCCACCAGTGCGGTGGATACGCAGTATTTT.

The gene calls are TRBV9 and TRBJ2-5; 10 bases are shared with TRBD2. The V and J ends lost 0 bases and 5 bases, in that order; junction bases with no gene match: 7. This CDR3 region has 16 residues. Germline-derived CDR1 and CDR2 are SGDLS and YYNGEE. CDR3 DNA sequence: TGTGCCAGCAGCGTAGCAGTAGCGGGGGGCCGGGAGACCCAGTACTTC. It is translated as CASSVAVAGGRETQYF.

This clone was recorded once. The genes are TRBV19 and TRBJ2-7; 8 bases fit TRBD1. In germline, CDR1 is LNHDA, CDR2 SQIVND (reference sequence). V dropped 4 bases and J dropped 0; count of bases not matched to a gene: 5. This CDR3 comprises 15 residues. This CDR3 is CASSRSGGDSYEQYF. CDR3 DNA: TGTGCCAGTAGTAGGTCAGGGGGCGACTCCTACGAGCAGTACTTC.

The V call is TRBV3-1 (or the pseudogene TRBV3-2), the J call TRBJ2-3; 10 positions agree with TRBD2. The V and J ends lost 1 base and 3 bases, in that order; junction bases with no gene match: 13. CDR1 is LGHDT and CDR2 is YNNKEL in the germline V gene (reference sequence). The CDR3 runs to 19 residues. The CDR3 sequence: CASSQGKIAGGPRTDTQYF. CDR3 nucleotides: TGTGCCAGCAGCCAAGGCAAGATAGCGGGGGGACCTAGGACAGATACGCAGTATTTT.

The chain uses TRBV5-1 and TRBJ2-7, with 7 positions matching TRBD1. The CDR3 runs 14 residues. The J segment lost 5 bases and the V segment lost 4 bases, leaving 9 bases of the junction unmatched. Per germline, CDR1 SGHRS and CDR2 YFSETQ. The DNA of the CDR3 is TGCGCCAGCAGCCCGCACAGGGGTCGGAACGAGCAGTACTTC. Translating it yields CASSPHRGRNEQYF.

The rearrangement links TRBV18 to TRBJ1-2; 8 bases align to TRBD1. The ends lost 4 bases at V and 8 bases at J; junction bases unmatched: 9. The CDR3 length is 14 residues. CDR1 is KGHSH, CDR2 LQKENI, per germline. The CDR3 loop is CASSQPGQGGGYTF. CDR3 in DNA: TGTGCCAGCTCACAACCCGGACAGGGAGGAGGCTACACCTTC.

The chain carries TRBV4-3 and TRBJ1-1; D perhaps matches TRBD1 (5 bases). CDR3 length equals 15 residues. V lost 4 bases to trimming and J lost 3 bases, with 15 bases between them. Germline V gene data show CDR1 as LGHNA and CDR2 as YSLEER. CDR3: CASSRIQGTHTEAFF. CDR3 DNA sequence: TGCGCCAGCAGCCGCATTCAGGGAACCCACACTGAAGCTTTCTTT.

The chain is built from TRBV10-2 and TRBJ1-1, with D unclear. CDR1 and CDR2 from the germline V gene are WSHSY and SAAADI. Trimming pared 6 bases from V and 0 bases from J, leaving 8 bases between. This CDR3 has 13 residues. CDR3 in amino acids: CASSRWVNTEAFF. CDR3 nucleotides: TGCGCCAGCAGCAGGTGGGTGAACACTGAAGCTTTCTTT.

The chain combines TRBV2 with TRBJ1-1, with a possible D match to TRBD1 (5 bases). Trimming cost V 10 bases and J 0 bases, with 12 bases left between them. Looked up from germline, CDR1 is SNHLY and CDR2 is FYNNEI. The CDR3 contains 13 residues. The CDR3 spells CANADSMNTEAFF. In DNA, the CDR3 is TGTGCCAACGCCGACAGCATGAACACTGAAGCTTTCTTT.

Only one count was recorded for this clone. V is TRBV7-2 and J is TRBJ2-5; TRBD2 is a possible D gene (7 bases). The germline CDR1 and CDR2 sequences are SGHTA and FQGNSA. V lost 2 bases to trimming and J lost 2 bases, with 9 bases between them. The CDR3 has 14 amino acids. The CDR3 protein is CASSLRGAQETQYF. DNA for the CDR3: TGTGCCAGCAGCTTACGGGGGGCTCAAGAGACCCAGTACTTC.

The J gene is TRBJ1-6, the V gene TRBV6-5, with D possibly matching TRBD1 (5 bases). V was trimmed by 5 bases and J by 2 bases, leaving 10 bases between them. There are 15 residues in the CDR3. The germline V gene has CDR1 MNHEY and CDR2 SVGAGI. The CDR3 DNA sequence: TGTGCCAGCAGTCGACAGAGGACCTATAATTCACCCCTCCACTTT. Protein: CASSRQRTYNSPLHF.

The V and J genes are TRBV4-2 and TRBJ1-1; TRBD1 aligns across 7 bases. This CDR3 region has 17 residues. Germline assignment: CDR1 LGHNA and CDR2 YNFKEQ. V gave up 0 bases and J gave up 5 bases; unmatched junction bases: 12. CDR3 nucleotide sequence: TGTGCCAGCAGCCAAGACGTGGGTAGACAGGGCGGGACTGAAGCTTTCTTT. Encoded protein: CASSQDVGRQGGTEAFF.

The V and J genes are TRBV6-5 and TRBJ1-2; possible D gene TRBD1, 5 bases. Between the trimmed V and J ends, which lost 0 bases and 5 bases, there was a span of 16 bases. Germline V CDR1 and CDR2: MNHEY, SVGAGI. The CDR3 has 16 residues. CDR3 amino acids: CASSYSIPGRAYGYTF. The CDR3 DNA is TGTGCCAGCAGTTACTCGATCCCGGGACGGGCATATGGCTACACCTTC.

For the CDR3, the DNA is TGTGCCGGCTTAACTAACACTGAAGCTTTCTTT. It yields the protein CAGLTNTEAFF. The chain recombines TRBV6-5 with TRBJ1-1; D gene unclear. V shed 11 bases and J shed 2 bases, with 9 bases lying between them. Germline-derived CDR1 and CDR2 are MNHEY and SVGAGI. This CDR3 has 11 residues.